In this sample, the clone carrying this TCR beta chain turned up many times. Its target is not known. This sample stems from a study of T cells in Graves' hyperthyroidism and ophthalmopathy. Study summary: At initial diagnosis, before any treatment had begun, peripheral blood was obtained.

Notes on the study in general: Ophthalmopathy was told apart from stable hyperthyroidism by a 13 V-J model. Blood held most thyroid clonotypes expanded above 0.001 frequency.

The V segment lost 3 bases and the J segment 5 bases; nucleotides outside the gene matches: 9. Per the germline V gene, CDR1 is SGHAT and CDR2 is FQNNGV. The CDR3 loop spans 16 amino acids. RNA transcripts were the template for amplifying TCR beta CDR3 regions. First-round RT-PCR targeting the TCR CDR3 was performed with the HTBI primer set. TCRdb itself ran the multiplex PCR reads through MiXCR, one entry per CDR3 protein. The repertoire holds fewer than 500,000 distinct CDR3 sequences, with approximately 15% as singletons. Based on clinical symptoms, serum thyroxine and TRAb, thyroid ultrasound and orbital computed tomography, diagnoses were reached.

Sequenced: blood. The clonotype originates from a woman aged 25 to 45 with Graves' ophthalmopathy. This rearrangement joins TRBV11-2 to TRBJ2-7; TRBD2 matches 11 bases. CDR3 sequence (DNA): TGTGCCAGCAGCTTTGTGATAGCGGGGGGGAAGAACGAGCAGTACTTC. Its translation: CASSFVIAGGKNEQYF.